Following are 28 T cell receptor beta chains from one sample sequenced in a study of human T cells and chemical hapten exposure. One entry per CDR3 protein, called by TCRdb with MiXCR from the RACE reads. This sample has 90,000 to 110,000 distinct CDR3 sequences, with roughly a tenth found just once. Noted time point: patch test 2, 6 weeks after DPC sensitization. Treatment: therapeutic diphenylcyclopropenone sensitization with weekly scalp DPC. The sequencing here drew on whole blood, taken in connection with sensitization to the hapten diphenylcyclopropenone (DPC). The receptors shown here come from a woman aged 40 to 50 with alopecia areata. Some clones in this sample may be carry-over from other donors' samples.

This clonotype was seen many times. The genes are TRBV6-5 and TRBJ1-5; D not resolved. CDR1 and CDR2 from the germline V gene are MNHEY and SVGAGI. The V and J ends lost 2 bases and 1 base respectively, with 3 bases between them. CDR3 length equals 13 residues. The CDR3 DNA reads TGTGCCAGCAGTTACAACAGCAATCAGCCCCAGCATTTT. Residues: CASSYNSNQPQHF.

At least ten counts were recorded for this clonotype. CDR3: CASSLGQLNSYEQYF. CDR3 coding DNA: TGTGCCAGCAGCTTGGGACAGCTAAACTCCTACGAGCAGTACTTC. The chain recombines TRBV7-2 with TRBJ2-7; TRBD1 matches 7 bases. The CDR3 runs 15 residues. Germline CDR1 reads SGHTA; CDR2 reads FQGNSA. The V gene end was trimmed by 3 bases and the J gene end by 0 bases; junction bases not matched to a gene: 5.

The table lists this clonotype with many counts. As DNA, the CDR3 is TGTGCCAGCAGTTTAAACCGGGACACCTACGAGCAGTACTTC. Amino acid sequence: CASSLNRDTYEQYF. The chain has TRBV13 and TRBJ2-7, with D tentatively TRBD1 (6 bases). V lost 6 bases, J lost 2 bases, and 14 bases lay in between. The germline V gene has CDR1 PRHDT and CDR2 FYEKMQ (reference sequence). This CDR3 is built from 14 residues. The whole variable domain, filled in from reference TRBV13 and TRBJ2-7, reads AAGVIQSPRHLIKEKRETATLKCYPIPRHDTVYWYQQGPGQDPQFLISFYEKMQSDKGSIPDRFSAQQFSDYHSELNMSSLELGDSALYFCASSLNRDTYEQYFGPGTRLTVT.

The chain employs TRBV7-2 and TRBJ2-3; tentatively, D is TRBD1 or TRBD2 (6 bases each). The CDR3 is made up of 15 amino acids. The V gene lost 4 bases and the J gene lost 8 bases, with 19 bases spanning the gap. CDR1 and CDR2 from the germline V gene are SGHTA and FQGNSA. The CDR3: CASSSAGGPSGTQYF. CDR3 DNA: TGTGCCAGCAGCTCCGCCGGGGGCCCCTCGGGTACGCAGTATTTT. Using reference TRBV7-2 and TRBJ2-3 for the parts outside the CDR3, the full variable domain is GAGVSQSPSNKVTEKGKDVELRCDPISGHTALYWYRQSLGQGLEFLIYFQGNSAPDKSGLPSDRFSAERTGGSVSTLTIQRTQQEDSAVYLCASSSAGGPSGTQYFGPGTRLTVL.

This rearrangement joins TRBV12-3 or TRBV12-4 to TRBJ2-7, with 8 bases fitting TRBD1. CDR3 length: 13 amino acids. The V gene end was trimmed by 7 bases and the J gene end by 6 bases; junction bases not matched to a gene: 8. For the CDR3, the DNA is TGTGCCAGCAAGCAGGGGGCTTCGGGCGAGCAGTACTTC. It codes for CASKQGASGEQYF.

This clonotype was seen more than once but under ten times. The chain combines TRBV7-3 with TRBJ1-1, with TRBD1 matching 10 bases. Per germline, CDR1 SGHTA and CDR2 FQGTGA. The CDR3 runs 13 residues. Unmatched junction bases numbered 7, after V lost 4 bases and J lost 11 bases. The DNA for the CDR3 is TGTGCCAGCAGCTCAGACAGGGGGCGAGACGCTTTCTTT. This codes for CASSSDRGRDAFF.

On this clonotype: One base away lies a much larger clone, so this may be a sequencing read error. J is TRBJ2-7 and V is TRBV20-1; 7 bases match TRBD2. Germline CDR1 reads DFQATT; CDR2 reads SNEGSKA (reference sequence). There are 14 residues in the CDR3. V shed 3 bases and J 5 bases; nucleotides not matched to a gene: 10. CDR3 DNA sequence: TGCAGTGCTAGCGGCTCCTTGGGGGGGGACGAGCAGTACTTC. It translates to CSASGSLGGDEQYF.

CDR3 coding DNA: TGTGCCAGCTCACCACTACAGGGGACAGGAAACACCATATATTTT. This codes for CASSPLQGTGNTIYF. The V and J genes are TRBV18 and TRBJ1-3; 7 bases line up with TRBD1. V shed 1 base, J shed 4 bases, and the junction held 4 bases outside the gene matches. Looked up from germline, CDR1 is KGHSH and CDR2 is LQKENI. The length of the CDR3 is 15 residues.

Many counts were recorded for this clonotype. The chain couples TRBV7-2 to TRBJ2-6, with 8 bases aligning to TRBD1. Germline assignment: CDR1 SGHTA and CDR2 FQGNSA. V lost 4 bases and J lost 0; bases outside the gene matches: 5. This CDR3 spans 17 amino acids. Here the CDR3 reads CASSSRTGSSGANVLTF. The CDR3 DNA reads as TGTGCCAGCAGCTCCAGGACAGGGAGCTCTGGGGCCAACGTCCTGACTTTC.

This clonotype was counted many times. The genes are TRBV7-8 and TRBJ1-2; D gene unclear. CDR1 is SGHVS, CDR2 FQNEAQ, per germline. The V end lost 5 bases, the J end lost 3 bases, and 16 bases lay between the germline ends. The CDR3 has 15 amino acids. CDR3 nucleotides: TGTGCCAGCAGCCTACATGCGTTGGGAGACTATGGCTACACCTTC. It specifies CASSLHALGDYGYTF.

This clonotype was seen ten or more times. The CDR3 protein is CASSSGTGSGDTQYF. The CDR3 DNA follows: TGTGCCAGCAGTTCCGGGACAGGGTCAGGAGATACGCAGTATTTT. This chain links TRBV6-5 with TRBJ2-3; 9 bases agree with TRBD1. CDR1 is MNHEY and CDR2 is SVGAGI in the germline V gene. The CDR3 runs 15 residues. J gave up 5 bases and V 4 bases, and 7 bases lay outside the gene matches.

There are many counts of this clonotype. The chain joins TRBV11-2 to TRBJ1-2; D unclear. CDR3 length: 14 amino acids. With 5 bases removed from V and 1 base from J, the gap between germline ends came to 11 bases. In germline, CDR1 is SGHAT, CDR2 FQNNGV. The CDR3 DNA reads TGTGCCAGCAGCCCCATTGCCCTTAACTATGGCTACACCTTC. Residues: CASSPIALNYGYTF.

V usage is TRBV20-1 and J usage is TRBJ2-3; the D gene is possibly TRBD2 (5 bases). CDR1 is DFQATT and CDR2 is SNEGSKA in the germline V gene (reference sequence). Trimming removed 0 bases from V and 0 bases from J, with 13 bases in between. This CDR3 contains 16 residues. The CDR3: CSARDEGGRSTDTQYF. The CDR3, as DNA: TGCAGTGCTAGAGATGAAGGCGGGCGTAGCACAGATACGCAGTATTTT.

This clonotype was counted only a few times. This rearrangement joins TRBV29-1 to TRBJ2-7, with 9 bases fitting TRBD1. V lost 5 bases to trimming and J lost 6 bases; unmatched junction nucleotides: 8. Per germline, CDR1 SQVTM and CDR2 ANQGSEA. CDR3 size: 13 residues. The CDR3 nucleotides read TGCAGCGTTAGCAGGACAGGGGATCGCGAGCAGTACTTC. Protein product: CSVSRTGDREQYF.

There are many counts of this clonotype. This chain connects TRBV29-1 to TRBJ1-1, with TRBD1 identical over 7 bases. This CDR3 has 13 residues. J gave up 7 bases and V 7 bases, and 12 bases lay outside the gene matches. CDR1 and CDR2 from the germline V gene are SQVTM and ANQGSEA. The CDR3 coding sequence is TGCAGCGCCACACAGGGGAGGGGCCTTGAAGCTTTCTTT. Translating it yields CSATQGRGLEAFF. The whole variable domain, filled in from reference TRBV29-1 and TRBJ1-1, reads SAVISQKPSRDICQRGTSLTIQCQVDSQVTMMFWYRQQPGQSLTLIATANQGSEATYESGFVIDKFPISRPNLTFSTLTVSNMSPEDSSIYLCSATQGRGLEAFFGQGTRLTVV.

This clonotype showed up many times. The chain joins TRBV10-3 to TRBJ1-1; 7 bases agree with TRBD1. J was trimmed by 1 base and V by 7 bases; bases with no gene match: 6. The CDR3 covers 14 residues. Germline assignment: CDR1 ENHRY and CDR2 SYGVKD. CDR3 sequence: CAINPGTANTEAFF. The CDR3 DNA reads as TGTGCCATCAATCCCGGGACAGCGAACACTGAAGCTTTCTTT.

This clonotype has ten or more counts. The CDR3 region is CASSVTGTKPLHF. CDR3 DNA sequence: TGTGCCAGCAGTGTTACCGGGACAAAACCCCTCCACTTT. This sequence joins TRBV12-3 or TRBV12-4 and TRBJ1-6; possibly TRBD1 for D (6 bases). The CDR3 is made up of 13 amino acids. The V gene lost 5 bases and the J gene lost 12 bases, with 14 bases spanning the gap.

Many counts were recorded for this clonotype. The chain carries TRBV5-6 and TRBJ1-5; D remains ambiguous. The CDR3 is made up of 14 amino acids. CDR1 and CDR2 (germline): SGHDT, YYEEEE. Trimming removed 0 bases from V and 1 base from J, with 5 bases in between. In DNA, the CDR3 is TGTGCCAGCAGCTTGGGATTAAGCAATCAGCCCCAGCATTTT. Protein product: CASSLGLSNQPQHF.

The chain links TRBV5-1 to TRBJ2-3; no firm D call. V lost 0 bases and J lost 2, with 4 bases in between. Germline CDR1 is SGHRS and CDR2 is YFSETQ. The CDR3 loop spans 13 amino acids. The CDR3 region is CASSLGITDTQYF. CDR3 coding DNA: TGCGCCAGCAGCTTGGGGATCACAGATACGCAGTATTTT.

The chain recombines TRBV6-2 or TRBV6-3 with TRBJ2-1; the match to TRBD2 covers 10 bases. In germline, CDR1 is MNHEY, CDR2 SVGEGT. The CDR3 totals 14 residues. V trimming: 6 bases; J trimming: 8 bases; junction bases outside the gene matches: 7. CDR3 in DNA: TGTGCCAGCAGGAGCGGGGGGGCCTTTTATGAGCAGTTCTTC. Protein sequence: CASRSGGAFYEQFF.

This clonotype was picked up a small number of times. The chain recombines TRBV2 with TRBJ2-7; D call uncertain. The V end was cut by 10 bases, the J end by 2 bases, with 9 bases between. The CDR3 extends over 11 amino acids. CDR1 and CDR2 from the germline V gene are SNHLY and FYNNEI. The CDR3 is CATSSTYEQYF. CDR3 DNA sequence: TGTGCCACCTCGTCCACCTACGAGCAGTACTTC.

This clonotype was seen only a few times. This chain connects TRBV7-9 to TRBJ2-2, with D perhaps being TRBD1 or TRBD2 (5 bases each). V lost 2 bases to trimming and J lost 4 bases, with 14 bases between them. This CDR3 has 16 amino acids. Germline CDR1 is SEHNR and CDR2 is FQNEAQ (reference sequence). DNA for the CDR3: TGTGCCAGCAGCTTAAGCCTGGGGGAAAGCACCGGGGAGCTGTTTTTT. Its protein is CASSLSLGESTGELFF.

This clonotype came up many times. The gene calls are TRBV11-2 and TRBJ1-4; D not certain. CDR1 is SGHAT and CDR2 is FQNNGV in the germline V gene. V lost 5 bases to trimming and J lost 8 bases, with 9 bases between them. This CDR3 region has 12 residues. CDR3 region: CASSPGEEKLFF. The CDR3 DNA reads TGTGCCAGCAGCCCTGGGGAGGAAAAACTGTTTTTT.

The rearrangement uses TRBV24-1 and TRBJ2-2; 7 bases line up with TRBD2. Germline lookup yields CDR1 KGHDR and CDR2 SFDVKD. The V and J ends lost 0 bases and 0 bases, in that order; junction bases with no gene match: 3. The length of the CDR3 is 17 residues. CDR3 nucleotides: TGTGCCACCAGTGATTTGCTGGCGGGGGCGAACACCGGGGAGCTGTTTTTT. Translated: CATSDLLAGANTGELFF.

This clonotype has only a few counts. CDR3 in DNA: TGTGCCAGCAGCTTACATTCCCCCGACAGGGCGCTTTCGAACACTGAAGCTTTCTTT. This gives the protein CASSLHSPDRALSNTEAFF. The chain carries TRBV7-6 and TRBJ1-1; 7 bases map to TRBD1. CDR1 and CDR2 from the germline V gene are SGHVS and FNYEAQ. The CDR3 covers 19 residues. V lost 2 bases, J lost 1 base, and 16 bases stayed unmatched.

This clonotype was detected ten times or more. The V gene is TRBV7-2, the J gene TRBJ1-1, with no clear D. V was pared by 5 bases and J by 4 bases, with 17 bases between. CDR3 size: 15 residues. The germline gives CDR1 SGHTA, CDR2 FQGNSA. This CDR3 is CASSPHRGASTEAFF. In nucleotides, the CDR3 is TGTGCCAGCAGCCCACACAGAGGTGCCTCCACTGAAGCTTTCTTT.

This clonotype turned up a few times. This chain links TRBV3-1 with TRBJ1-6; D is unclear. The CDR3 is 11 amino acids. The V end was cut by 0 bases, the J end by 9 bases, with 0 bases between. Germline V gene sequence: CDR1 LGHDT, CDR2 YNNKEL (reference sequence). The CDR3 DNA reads TGTGCCAGCAGCCAAGATTCACCCCTCCACTTT. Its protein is CASSQDSPLHF.

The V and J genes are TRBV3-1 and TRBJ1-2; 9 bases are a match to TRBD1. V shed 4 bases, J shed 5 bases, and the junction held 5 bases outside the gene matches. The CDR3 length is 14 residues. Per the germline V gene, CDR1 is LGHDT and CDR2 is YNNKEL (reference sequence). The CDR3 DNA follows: TGTGCCAGCAGCCCAGGGACAGGGAAATATGGCTACACCTTC. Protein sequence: CASSPGTGKYGYTF.